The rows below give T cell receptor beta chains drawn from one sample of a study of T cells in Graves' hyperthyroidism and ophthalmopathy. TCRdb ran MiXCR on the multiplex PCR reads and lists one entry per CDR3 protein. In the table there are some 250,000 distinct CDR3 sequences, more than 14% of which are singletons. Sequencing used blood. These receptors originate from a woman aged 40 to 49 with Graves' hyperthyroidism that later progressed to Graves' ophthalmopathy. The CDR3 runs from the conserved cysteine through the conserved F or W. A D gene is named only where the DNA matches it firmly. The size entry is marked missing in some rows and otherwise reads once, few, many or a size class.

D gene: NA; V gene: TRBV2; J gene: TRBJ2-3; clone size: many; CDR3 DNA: TGTGCCAGCAGTGCCCCCCAGGGTGCAGATACGCAGTATTTT; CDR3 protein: CASSAPQGADTQYF
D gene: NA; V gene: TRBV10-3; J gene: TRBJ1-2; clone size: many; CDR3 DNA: TGTGCCATCAGTGAGAAACCACGGACCCGCAATGGCTACACCTTC; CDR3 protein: CAISEKPRTRNGYTF
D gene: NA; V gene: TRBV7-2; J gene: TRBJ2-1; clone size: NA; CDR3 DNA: TGTGCCAGCAGCAAAACAGCGGGTGGCTGTCTCTTC; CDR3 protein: CASSKTAGGCLF
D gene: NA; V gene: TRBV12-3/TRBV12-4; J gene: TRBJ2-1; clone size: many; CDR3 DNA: TGTGCCAGCTGTTCCTGGAGCTCCTACAATGAGCAGTTCTTC; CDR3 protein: CASCSWSSYNEQFF
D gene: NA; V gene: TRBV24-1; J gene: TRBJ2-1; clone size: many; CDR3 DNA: TGTGCCACCAGTGTGCGGGGCCCCTACAATGAGCAGTTCTTC; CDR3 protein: CATSVRGPYNEQFF
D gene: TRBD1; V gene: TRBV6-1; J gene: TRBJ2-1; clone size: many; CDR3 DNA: TGTGCCAGCAGCACCGGGACAGGGGCCAATGAGCAGTTCTTC; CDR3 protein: CASSTGTGANEQFF
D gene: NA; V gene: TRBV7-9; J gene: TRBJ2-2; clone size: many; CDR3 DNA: TGTGCCAGCAGCTTAGGGGCCGCTCGTACCGGGGAGCTGTTTTTT; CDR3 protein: CASSLGAARTGELFF
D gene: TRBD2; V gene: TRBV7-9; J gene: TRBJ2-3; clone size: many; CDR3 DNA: TGTGCCAGCAGCCATGCTAGCGGGAGGGGTCTTAGCACAGATACGCAGTATTTT; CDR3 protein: CASSHASGRGLSTDTQYF
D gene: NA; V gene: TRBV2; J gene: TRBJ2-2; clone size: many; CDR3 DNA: TGTGCCAGCACCCAACCGGACAGTTACAAAGCCGGGGAGCTGTTTTTT; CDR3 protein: CASTQPDSYKAGELFF
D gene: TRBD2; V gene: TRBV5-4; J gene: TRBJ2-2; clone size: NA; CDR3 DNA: TGTGCCAGCAGCTTGGTGACTAGCGGGGCCCGAGGTACCGGGGAGCTGTTTTTT; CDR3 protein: CASSLVTSGARGTGELFF
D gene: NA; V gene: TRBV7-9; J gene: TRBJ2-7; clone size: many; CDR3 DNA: TGTGCCAGCAGCTTAGTGTCTGGGGCCTCTAGTTCCTACGAGCAGTACTTC; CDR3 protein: CASSLVSGASSSYEQYF